This TCR beta chain was observed in a study of cytomegalovirus exposure and HLA in healthy donors (dated by TCRdb to about 2017). Looking at the study overall: In an earlier analysis of some 610 of the donors, approximately 260 Gb of sequence data and about 110 million unique TCR beta sequences from some 170 million T cells were reported. An early release covering about 600 HLA-typed donors comprised 250 to 350 gigabases of sequencing data and 65 million to 100 million unique TCR sequences. Among the roughly 390 genotyped donors, approximately 82% belonged to the genetic ancestry cluster associated with self-reported Caucasian donors. The study aimed to test whether cataloging public T cell receptors could reveal signatures of past pathogen exposure. The study used immunosequencing to profile the T cell repertoires of hundreds of subjects and linked those repertoires to cytomegalovirus serostatus. Along with the roughly 670-subject first cohort, a separate validation cohort of some 130 different subjects was used. High-throughput TCR immunosequencing, statistical association of individual TCRs with disease status, and machine learning were combined to predict cytomegalovirus infection status. To study patterns of TCR occurrence, a later analysis re-analyzed previously published TCR beta repertoires from 550 to 800 donors and added high-resolution HLA genotyping. The later analysis used no new phenotypic data to find candidate immune exposures, relying instead on TCR beta sequences and their occurrence across donors. An earlier analysis of fewer than 750 of the donors used high-throughput TCR beta sequencing to judge whether each TCR beta V gene segment behaved as functional or pseudogenic. Donor age, sex, ethnicity and CMV serostatus were collected together with the repertoire data. A later genetic analysis used genome-wide SNP genotypes for about three fifths of the 666 donors, treating that subset as a discovery cohort. All discovery cohort repertoires had been generated using a single sequencing platform. HLA typing included class I and class II loci at four-digit resolution. Typing coverage differed by locus: A, B, C, DRB1 and DQB1 were typed in roughly 629-640 donors, DQA1 in 500 to 550, DPA1 in around 600, and DPB1 in just under 490. Roughly five DR-DQ haplotypes were handled as single units for association and clustering because linkage in the cohort was strong. On average, around 240,000 unique TCR beta nucleotide sequences were sequenced per donor among some 430 genotyped donors of the cohort, with roughly 20% of those sequences being non-productive. The research as a whole found: In the study, approximately 160 TCR beta chains were listed as associated with cytomegalovirus. Three of the identified cytomegalovirus-associated TCR beta chains were confirmed in vitro to be specific for cytomegalovirus antigens. The sequencing pipeline was judged likely to have produced a cluster of highly shared sequence variants as a technical artifact. A further reported finding was that TCR beta sequences accurately predicted the HLA-A and HLA-B alleles for most subjects in the first cohort. A later analysis found that TCR association rates varied across HLA loci, with DRB1 alleles showing the most associated TCRs and HLA-C alleles the fewest. Most TCR sequences were observed very rarely across donors, whereas some public TCRs were present in many individuals. In a later analysis, most CMV-associated TCR beta chains were found to appear HLA-restricted, with HLA associations seemingly driven largely by CMV exposure. The classifier was reported to diagnose cytomegalovirus status with high specificity and sensitivity in both the original cohort and the validation cohort. The cohort was sequenced for TCR beta chains only, and without alpha or paired-chain data the features that could be detected were limited. The presence/absence analyses assumed that sequencing depth was roughly uniform across donors, and that assumption may not be true. Assigning TCR associations to individual alleles was difficult when HLA alleles, especially DR and DQ, strongly co-occurred. Because HLA typing was missing for some donors at each locus, association tests included only the typed subset. A later analysis found that HLA-associated TCR beta chains were more clonally expanded and had lower generation probabilities than equally common non-associated chains. In a later genetic analysis, a missense DCLRE1C variant was associated with V-gene and J-gene trimming of TCR beta chains, and the association was replicated in an independent cohort. In a later analysis, 15,000 to 20,000 TCR beta sequences were associated with specific HLA alleles at a false discovery rate of 0.05. Because the 87-base-pair reads could not distinguish some IMGT-functional V segments, including TRBV6-2 and TRBV6-3, those segments were excluded. Broadly in line with IMGT annotations, most TCR beta V segments showed up in productive rearrangements about 90% or about 30% of the time in an earlier analysis of approximately 600 of the donors. Because counts were too low, seventeen rarely observed V segments, including chromosome 9 orphons, were excluded from the earlier analysis of several hundred of the donors. CMV serostatus was the only immune exposure information available for the cohort. A later genetic analysis reported fewer N-insertions in productive TCRs among donors in an Asian-associated ancestry cluster than the roughly 620-donor mean. Correlated functional status among segregating V segments might be attributable to linkage disequilibrium, but an unknown experimental factor could not be ruled out. The authors suggested that the approach could potentially be generalized to other disease states and immunological phenotypes. A later analysis reported that several top co-occurrence clusters appeared linked to parvovirus B19, influenza, CMV and Epstein-Barr virus.

The library was prepared using the immunoSEQ multiplex PCR assay. A mixture of 60 forward primers for TCR Vbeta segments and 13 reverse primers for TCR Jbeta segments was used in the multiplex PCR. The CDR3 region of rearranged TCR beta genes was amplified from genomic DNA by a multiplex PCR assay. The amplified TCR beta libraries were sequenced on the Illumina HiSeq System as 87-base-pair reads. Regarding the original processing steps: A later analysis counted approximately 76 million unique TCR beta chains across the 690 or so repertoires, and approximately 11 million of these chains were shared by at least two donors. A nearest-neighbor algorithm error-corrected the raw reads and collapsed the reads into unique sequences, merging closely related sequences to remove PCR and sequencing errors. CDR3 sequences were aligned to IMGT reference sequences to assign V, D and J gene segments. For a sequence to be retained, a match of at least six nucleotides to both a V gene segment and a J gene segment was required. A rearrangement counted as productive if the CDR3 had no stop codons and remained in frame with V and J, and every other rearrangement counted as non-productive. CDR3 was defined according to IMGT convention as the region running from the second conserved V-encoded cysteine to the conserved J-encoded phenylalanine. The earlier analysis of 550 to 650 of the donors excluded any sequence lacking an unambiguous match to a single V gene segment. An earlier analysis of a few hundred of the donors classified V segments as functional when productive rearrangements were above 56.7% and as segregating when the standard deviation between donors was above 5%. A statistical classification framework was built for diagnosing cytomegalovirus status from the catalog of TCR beta chain sequences. In a later analysis, V and J genes were assigned by comparing TCR nucleotide sequences against IMGT/GENE-DB human TR gene sequences. Using the TCRdist pipeline, a later analysis assigned CDR3 sequences along with most-parsimonious VDJ recombination scenarios. In a later analysis, each TCR beta chain was defined by its CDR3 amino acid sequence together with its V-gene family, and reads without a unique V-gene family were excluded. To address suspected cross-contamination and a sequencing artifact, a later analysis removed several hundred highly shared, low-generation-probability nucleotide sequences. A later analysis calculated a clonal expansion index for each public chain from normalized within-repertoire ranks of inferred template counts. In a later analysis, generation probabilities were computed with a VDJ recombination model fitted to out-of-frame rearrangements, and the resulting probabilities were checked against IGoR. Hypergeometric tests were used in a later analysis to score TCR-TCR, TCR-HLA and TCR-CMV co-occurrence, with a repertoire-size bias correction applied to the TCR pairs. To estimate false discovery rates, a later analysis permuted the HLA or CMV assignments 20 times. A later analysis grouped co-occurring TCRs with DBSCAN, adding TCRdist sequence similarity when clustering within HLA-allele-positive subsets. Repertoires with fewer than 30,000 or more than 120,000 public chains, plus five repertoires with anomalous nucleotide sharing, were excluded from co-occurrence clustering. Entries here come from immuneACCESS through TCRdb and include only in-frame sequences with V and J called. Some clones fail to appear in such tables; in the studies checked, an unresolved V gene covers under half of the shortfall, and the cause of the remainder is unknown. The V and J calls and clone size come from that table; D and trimming were worked out from the DNA. A total of roughly 150,000 clones appear in this sample, roughly 80% of them only once. Clones ranked in the top ten supply more than 2% of the sample.

The cohort was made up of several hundred healthy bone marrow donors. Cohort members were all nominally healthy when sampled, although unrecorded immune exposures were likely present. The donor tested CMV seronegative and was one of the 352 seronegative cohort members. A peripheral blood sample was collected from each donor, and TCR beta sequencing was performed on peripheral blood mononuclear cells. The Qiagen DNeasy Blood Extraction Kit was used to extract genomic DNA from the blood cell samples. From the cysteine up to the phenylalanine, the CDR3 has a length of 14 residues. The only DNA kept is the CDR3, 42 bases in frame from the first base. The junction shows trimming of 0 bases on V and 9 bases on J, plus 13 bases between the germline ends. The CDR1 and CDR2 encoded by the germline V gene are SGDLS and YYNGEE. Remarks on this clone: No cognate antigen has been identified for it. No per-base quality is available; no much larger clone lies one base away.

The specimen was PBMCs. The chain couples TRBV9 to TRBJ1-3; possibly the D gene is TRBD1, per 5 matching bases. This TCR was recovered from a boy aged 2 to 10 in good health and CMV-seronegative. CDR3 loop: CASSVGAGTGTIYF. The nucleotide sequence is TGTGCCAGCAGCGTAGGAGCGGGGACGGGCACCATATATTTT.